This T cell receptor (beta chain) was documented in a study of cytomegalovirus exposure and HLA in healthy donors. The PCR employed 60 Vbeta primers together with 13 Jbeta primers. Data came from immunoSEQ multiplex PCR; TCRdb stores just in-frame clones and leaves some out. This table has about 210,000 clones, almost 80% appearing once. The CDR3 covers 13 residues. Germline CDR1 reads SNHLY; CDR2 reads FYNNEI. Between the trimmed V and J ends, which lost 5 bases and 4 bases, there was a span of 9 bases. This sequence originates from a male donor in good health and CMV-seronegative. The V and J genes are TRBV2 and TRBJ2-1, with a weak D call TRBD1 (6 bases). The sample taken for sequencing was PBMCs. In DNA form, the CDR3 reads TGTGCCAGCAGTTTCAGGGGATACAATGAGCAGTTCTTC. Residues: CASSFRGYNEQFF.